The rows below give T cell receptor beta chains drawn from one sample of a study of cytomegalovirus exposure and HLA in healthy donors. TCRdb keeps only in-frame clones here, not all; method: immunoSEQ multiplex PCR. This table holds 85,000 to 100,000 clones, about three quarters found once. Sample: PBMCs. The receptors were gathered from a man aged 35-49 years in good health and CMV-seropositive. Both conserved end residues are part of each CDR3. The order of the fields is V gene, J gene, clone size, D gene, CDR3 protein, CDR3 DNA. The D gene is left open where the match is weak. The size of a clone is reported for some rows only, either as once, few or many, or as a class for expanded clones.

TRBV6-1	TRBJ2-7	once	TRBD2	CASSGTSGRAAVYTYEQYF	TGTGCCAGCAGTGGGACTAGCGGGAGGGCTGCCGTTTATACCTACGAGCAGTACTTC
TRBV5-6	TRBJ2-5	once	-	CASSSPTGRVQETQYF	TGTGCCAGCAGCTCGCCCACAGGGCGGGTGCAGGAGACCCAGTACTTC
TRBV4-3	TRBJ1-4	few	-	CASSHGDRNEKLFF	TGCGCCAGCAGCCACGGAGACAGGAATGAAAAACTGTTTTTT
TRBV4-3	TRBJ2-4	once	-	CASSQGLTRENIQYF	TGCGCCAGCAGCCAAGGATTAACGAGGGAAAACATTCAGTACTTC
TRBV5-6	TRBJ1-2	-	TRBD1	CASSLGTGTYGYTF	TGTGCCAGCAGCTTGGGGACAGGGACTTATGGCTACACCTTC
TRBV27	TRBJ1-5	-	-	CASSFEGSGNQPQHF	TGTGCCAGCAGTTTCGAGGGTTCGGGCAATCAGCCCCAGCATTTT
TRBV5-1	TRBJ1-1	-	-	CASSSLGVEAGTEAFF	TGCGCCAGCAGCTCACTTGGGGTGGAGGCAGGAACTGAAGCTTTCTTT
TRBV29-1	TRBJ2-7	-	TRBD1	CSVAKTGGSRQYF	TGCAGCGTCGCCAAGACAGGGGGCTCGAGGCAGTACTTC
TRBV5-5	TRBJ2-4	-	TRBD1	CASSPDWDRGNIQYF	TGTGCCAGCAGCCCCGACTGGGACAGGGGAAACATTCAGTACTTC
TRBV25-1	TRBJ1-1	-	-	CASSESQGRPEAFF	TGTGCCAGCAGTGAGTCACAGGGCCGGCCTGAAGCTTTCTTT
TRBV6-5	TRBJ2-2	-	-	CASSSTNTGELFF	TGTGCCAGCAGTTCTACGAACACCGGGGAGCTGTTTTTT
TRBV29-1	TRBJ1-1	-	-	CSVRLLGGTEAFF	TGCAGCGTCCGACTGCTCGGAGGCACTGAAGCTTTCTTT
TRBV23-1	TRBJ2-2	-	-	CASSLSVLNTGELFF	TGCGCCAGCAGTCTGTCGGTACTGAACACCGGGGAGCTGTTTTTT
TRBV20-1	TRBJ1-2	-	-	CSARVGGGYTF	TGCAGTGCTAGAGTCGGGGGTGGCTACACCTTC
TRBV19	TRBJ2-3	-	TRBD2	CASSSTSADTQYF	TGTGCCAGTAGTTCTACTAGCGCAGATACGCAGTATTTT
TRBV2	TRBJ1-6	few	-	CASRVQFNSPLHF	TGTGCCAGCAGGGTACAGTTTAATTCACCCCTCCACTTT
TRBV4-1	TRBJ2-3	-	-	CASSQTYADTQYF	TGCGCCAGCAGCCAAACTTACGCAGATACGCAGTATTTT
TRBV4-3	TRBJ1-1	few	-	CASSQARGTEAFF	TGCGCCAGCAGCCAAGCAAGGGGCACTGAAGCTTTCTTT
TRBV5-1	TRBJ1-5	once	TRBD1	CASSLDPGGEQPQHF	TGCGCCAGCAGCTTGGATCCAGGGGGCGAGCAGCCCCAGCATTTT
TRBV6-4	TRBJ2-1	-	TRBD2	CASSLLAGGPNEQFF	TGTGCCAGCAGTTTACTAGCGGGGGGGCCCAATGAGCAGTTCTTC
TRBV9	TRBJ1-1	once	-	CASSQEVGEVTEAFF	TGTGCCAGCAGCCAAGAAGTAGGGGAGGTCACTGAAGCTTTCTTT
TRBV4-3	TRBJ2-3	-	-	CASSQDPHQKITDTQYF	TGCGCCAGCAGCCAAGATCCCCACCAGAAAATAACAGATACGCAGTATTTT
TRBV13	TRBJ2-7	-	TRBD2	CASSSPGLVYEQYF	TGTGCCAGCAGCTCCCCGGGACTAGTGTACGAGCAGTACTTC
TRBV2	TRBJ2-2	-	-	CASSRDTGELFF	TGTGCCAGCAGCAGGGATACCGGGGAGCTGTTTTTT
TRBV2	TRBJ2-7	-	TRBD2	CASMPLGTSGIEQYF	TGTGCCAGCATGCCGTTGGGGACTAGCGGGATTGAGCAGTACTTC
TRBV5-4	TRBJ2-7	-	TRBD2	CASSLREVGEQYF	TGTGCCAGCAGCTTGCGGGAGGTGGGGGAGCAGTACTTC
TRBV7-2	TRBJ1-3	-	-	CASSPGQNMITIYF	TGTGCCAGCAGCCCCGGACAGAATATGATTACCATATATTTT
TRBV6-5	TRBJ2-7	once	-	CASSRPDSTYEQYF	TGTGCCAGCAGCCGCCCGGACAGCACCTACGAGCAGTACTTC
TRBV27	TRBJ2-5	-	TRBD1	CASSQGTGNEETQYF	TGTGCCAGCAGTCAAGGGACAGGGAACGAAGAGACCCAGTACTTC
TRBV18	TRBJ1-6	once	-	CASSGGDGYSPLHF	TGTGCCAGCTCGGGGGGGGACGGATATTCACCCCTCCACTTT
TRBV29-1	TRBJ2-2	-	-	CSGGETTGELFF	TGCAGCGGGGGAGAGACGACCGGGGAGCTGTTTTTT
TRBV5-1	TRBJ2-1	once	-	CASSPPGVSYNEQFF	TGCGCCAGCAGCCCCCCGGGAGTTAGTTACAATGAGCAGTTCTTC
TRBV6-1	TRBJ1-1	-	TRBD1	CASGGQMNTEAFF	TGTGCCAGCGGGGGACAGATGAACACTGAAGCTTTCTTT
TRBV27	TRBJ2-3	-	-	CASSLAAKGRHTQYF	TGTGCCAGCAGTTTAGCCGCGAAAGGGAGGCATACGCAGTATTTT
TRBV5-1	TRBJ2-5	-	TRBD1	CASSYTGQGARGTQYF	TGCGCCAGCAGCTATACGGGACAGGGGGCCAGAGGGACCCAGTACTTC
TRBV2	TRBJ2-7	once	TRBD2	CASSEGLAGPGGAYEQYF	TGTGCCAGCAGTGAGGGACTAGCGGGGCCCGGGGGGGCCTACGAGCAGTACTTC
TRBV7-2	TRBJ2-5	few	TRBD2	CASSLGLAGGQGETQYF	TGTGCCAGCAGCCTGGGACTAGCGGGAGGGCAGGGGGAGACCCAGTACTTC
TRBV7-3	TRBJ2-1	-	-	CASSSDRVFYNEQFF	TGTGCCAGCAGCTCAGACAGAGTTTTCTACAATGAGCAGTTCTTC
TRBV9	TRBJ1-1	few	TRBD1	CASSRGHRTEAFF	TGTGCCAGCAGCAGGGGGCATCGCACTGAAGCTTTCTTT
TRBV15	TRBJ1-2	-	-	CATSRSGPYGYTF	TGTGCCACCAGCAGATCAGGTCCCTATGGCTACACCTTC